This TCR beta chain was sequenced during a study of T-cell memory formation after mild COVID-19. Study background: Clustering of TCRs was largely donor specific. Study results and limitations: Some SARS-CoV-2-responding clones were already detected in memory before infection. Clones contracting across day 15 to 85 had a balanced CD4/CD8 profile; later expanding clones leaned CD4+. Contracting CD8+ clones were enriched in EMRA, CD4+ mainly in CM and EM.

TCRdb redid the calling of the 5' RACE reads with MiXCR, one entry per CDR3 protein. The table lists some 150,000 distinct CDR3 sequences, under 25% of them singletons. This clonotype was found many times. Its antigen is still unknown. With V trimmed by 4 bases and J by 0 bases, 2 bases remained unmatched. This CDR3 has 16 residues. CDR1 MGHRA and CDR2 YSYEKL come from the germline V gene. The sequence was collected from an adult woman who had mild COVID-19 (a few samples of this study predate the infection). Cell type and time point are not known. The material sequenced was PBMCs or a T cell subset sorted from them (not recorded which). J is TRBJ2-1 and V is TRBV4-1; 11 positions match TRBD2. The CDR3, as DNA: TGCGCCAGCAGCCGGGGACTAGCGGCCTCCTACAATGAGCAGTTCTTC. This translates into CASSRGLAASYNEQFF.